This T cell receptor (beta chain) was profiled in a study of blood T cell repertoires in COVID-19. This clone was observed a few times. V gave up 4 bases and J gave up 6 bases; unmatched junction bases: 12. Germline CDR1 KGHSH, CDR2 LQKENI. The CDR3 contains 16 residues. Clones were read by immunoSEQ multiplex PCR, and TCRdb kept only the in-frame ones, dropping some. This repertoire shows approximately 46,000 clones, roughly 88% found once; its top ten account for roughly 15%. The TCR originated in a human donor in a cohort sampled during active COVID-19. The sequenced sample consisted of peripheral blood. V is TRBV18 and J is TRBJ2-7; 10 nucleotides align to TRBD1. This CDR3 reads CASSLSPTGGGSEQYF. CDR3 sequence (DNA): TGTGCCAGCTCACTCTCCCCGACAGGGGGCGGGAGCGAGCAGTACTTC.